These 18 T cell receptor beta chains came from one sample sequenced in a study of T cells in Graves' hyperthyroidism and ophthalmopathy. RNA transcripts were the template for amplifying TCR beta CDR3 regions. The HTBI primer set served for first-round RT-PCR of the TCR CDR3. TCRdb re-called the multiplex PCR reads with MiXCR, one entry per CDR3 protein. This table has under 800,000 distinct CDR3 sequences, around 15% appearing once. The sample was blood. These receptors originate from a woman between 18 and 29 years old with Graves' hyperthyroidism.

This chain uses TRBV12-3 or TRBV12-4 with TRBJ2-5; 7 nucleotides match TRBD1. The ends lost 5 bases at V and 7 bases at J; junction bases unmatched: 7. The CDR3 consists of 13 residues. CDR3 residues: CASSQTGSGTQYF. The CDR3 DNA reads as TGTGCCAGCAGTCAGACAGGGTCAGGGACCCAGTACTTC.

The chain has TRBV19 and TRBJ1-2, with 9 nucleotides matching TRBD1. J gave up 3 bases and V 8 bases, and 7 bases lay outside the gene matches. This CDR3 is 14 amino acids long. CDR1 is LNHDA, CDR2 SQIVND, per germline (reference sequence). The CDR3 loop is CASGGGQGYYGYTF. CDR3 DNA sequence: TGTGCCAGTGGGGGTGGACAGGGGTACTATGGCTACACCTTC.

This clonotype was counted many times. V and J are TRBV6-2 or TRBV6-3 and TRBJ2-5; D is unclear. Trimming left V 0 bases short and J 4 bases short, with 9 bases between. There are 14 residues in the CDR3. CDR1 and CDR2 (germline): MNHEY, SVGEGT. CDR3 loop: CASSYSTNAETQYF. Written as DNA, the CDR3 is TGTGCCAGCAGTTACTCGACAAATGCAGAGACCCAGTACTTC.

This clonotype has at least ten counts. The V call is TRBV2, the J call TRBJ1-1; no definite D call. The germline V gene encodes CDR1 SNHLY and CDR2 FYNNEI. V was shortened by 3 bases and J by 5 bases, with 10 bases between the two germline ends. This CDR3 is 13 amino acids long. CDR3 in DNA: TGTGCCAGCAGTGATCCGGGAAAGACTGAAGCTTTCTTT. Protein product: CASSDPGKTEAFF. Full variable domain (remainder filled in from reference TRBV2 and TRBJ1-1): EPEVTQTPSHQVTQMGQEVILRCVPISNHLYFYWYRQILGQKVEFLVSFYNNEISEKSEIFDDQFSVERPDGSNFTLKIRSTKLEDSAMYFCASSDPGKTEAFFGQGTRLTVV.

Turning to this clonotype: At one boundary the junction diverges from the germline segment, which might be a read error. The CDR3 region is CSVLERSYKQYF. CDR3 sequence (DNA): TGCAGCGTCTTGGAACGGAGCTACAAGCAGTACTTC. The genes are TRBV29-1 and TRBJ2-7; D not resolved. Germline V gene sequence: CDR1 SQVTM, CDR2 ANQGSEA. There are 12 residues in the CDR3.

This clonotype came up many times. The chain carries TRBV11-2 and TRBJ2-7, with a possible D match to TRBD1 (6 bases). The germline V and J ends were trimmed by 7 bases and 1 base, with 11 bases remaining between them. This CDR3 has 13 residues. Germline V gives CDR1 SGHAT, CDR2 FQNNGV. The CDR3 DNA follows: TGTGCCAGCACCCTGACAGGTTCCTACGAGCAGTACTTC. Protein: CASTLTGSYEQYF.

This clonotype occurred many times. The genes are TRBV2 and TRBJ2-1; perhaps TRBD1 as D (5 bases). Trimming cost V 2 bases and J 2 bases, with 10 bases left between them. CDR1 SNHLY and CDR2 FYNNEI come from the germline V gene. This CDR3 contains 15 residues. This chain's CDR3 is CASSEQGIAYNEQFF. CDR3 coding DNA: TGTGCCAGCAGTGAACAGGGTATAGCCTACAATGAGCAGTTCTTC. The full variable domain, in which reference TRBV2 and TRBJ2-1 provide the parts outside the CDR3, is EPEVTQTPSHQVTQMGQEVILRCVPISNHLYFYWYRQILGQKVEFLVSFYNNEISEKSEIFDDQFSVERPDGSNFTLKIRSTKLEDSAMYFCASSEQGIAYNEQFFGPGTRLTVL.

This clonotype was detected many times. The V call is TRBV7-3, the J call TRBJ2-1; tentative D call: TRBD2 (5 bases). V lost 5 bases to trimming and J lost 3 bases, with 17 bases between them. In germline, CDR1 is SGHTA, CDR2 FQGTGA. The CDR3 sequence is 16 residues long. The CDR3 spells CASSPRATRIYNEQFF. CDR3 in DNA: TGTGCCAGCAGCCCGAGGGCGACCCGTATCTACAATGAGCAGTTCTTC.

V usage is TRBV12-5 and J usage is TRBJ2-5; no reliable D call. V was shortened by 3 bases and J by 4 bases, with 6 bases between the two germline ends. Germline loops: CDR1 LGHNT, CDR2 FRNRAP. There are 12 residues in the CDR3. The CDR3 DNA reads as TGTGCTAGTGGTTTATGGAGAGAGACCCAGTACTTC. This codes for CASGLWRETQYF.

The sample holds many counts of this clonotype. The rearrangement joins TRBV6-1 to TRBJ2-5, with TRBD1 identical over 7 bases. Germline CDR1 is MNHNS and CDR2 is SASEGT. CDR3 length: 15 residues. V was pared by 6 bases and J by 3 bases, with 10 bases of the junction left unmatched. The CDR3 nucleotides read TGTGCCAGCAGCGACCACGGACAGGTCAAAGAGACCCAGTACTTC. It is translated as CASSDHGQVKETQYF.

This clonotype was recorded many times. The V gene is TRBV7-8, the J gene TRBJ2-1, with TRBD2 identical over 13 bases. The CDR3 runs 17 residues. Per the germline V gene, CDR1 is SGHVS and CDR2 is FQNEAQ. The trim removed 7 bases at V and 7 bases at J, leaving 13 bases unmatched. In DNA, the CDR3 is TGTGCCAGCACCCCGGGGCGAGGACTAGCGGGAGATAATGAGCAGTTCTTC. It specifies CASTPGRGLAGDNEQFF.

The chain carries TRBV7-9 and TRBJ2-7; TRBD2 aligns across 11 bases. This CDR3 is 15 amino acids long. CDR1 and CDR2 from the germline V gene are SEHNR and FQNEAQ (reference sequence). V gave up 1 base and J gave up 6 bases; unmatched junction bases: 5. CDR3 amino acids: CASSLDSGRAREQYF. The CDR3 DNA reads TGTGCCAGCAGCTTAGATAGCGGGAGGGCCCGCGAGCAGTACTTC.

There are many counts of this clonotype. This CDR3 reads CACRGRGNSPLHF. The CDR3 DNA is TGTGCCTGCCGAGGACGGGGGAATTCACCCCTCCACTTT. The chain recombines TRBV30 with TRBJ1-6; tentative D call: TRBD1 (5 bases). Germline assignment: CDR1 GTSNPN and CDR2 SVGIG (reference sequence). This CDR3 is built from 13 residues. V dropped 6 bases and J dropped 7 bases, with 13 bases sitting between them.

The sample holds many counts of this clonotype. The chain employs TRBV20-1 and TRBJ2-1; no clear D gene. Trimming removed 4 bases at V and 0 bases at J, with 10 bases between. Germline V gives CDR1 DFQATT, CDR2 SNEGSKA (reference sequence). This CDR3 is built from 14 residues. CDR3 coding DNA: TGCAGTGCTAACTCAGCAGTCTCCTACAATGAGCAGTTCTTC. Translation: CSANSAVSYNEQFF.

At least ten counts were recorded for this clonotype. The chain recombines TRBV11-2 with TRBJ2-5; perhaps D is TRBD1 or TRBD2 (5 bases each). Germline V gives CDR1 SGHAT, CDR2 FQNNGV. Trimming took off 5 bases at V and 2 bases at J, with 12 bases between the two ends. The CDR3 is 14 residues long. CDR3 protein: CASSPGRFQETQYF. CDR3 bases: TGTGCCAGCAGCCCGGGACGGTTTCAAGAGACCCAGTACTTC. Complete variable domain (other parts from reference TRBV11-2 and TRBJ2-5): EAGVAQSPRYKIIEKRQSVAFWCNPISGHATLYWYQQILGQGPKLLIQFQNNGVVDDSQLPKDRFSAERLKGVDSTLKIQPAKLEDSAVYLCASSPGRFQETQYFGPGTRLLVL.

This clonotype turned up a few times. The J gene is TRBJ2-2, the V gene TRBV29-1; TRBD1 is a possible D gene (7 bases). The CDR3 has 14 residues. With 7 bases removed from V and 6 bases from J, the gap between germline ends came to 18 bases. CDR1 and CDR2 (germline): SQVTM, ANQGSEA. The CDR3 DNA reads as TGCAGCGCCCGACAGGGCAGGGGGGCCGGGGAGCTGTTTTTT. It yields the protein CSARQGRGAGELFF.

The chain recombines TRBV11-2 with TRBJ2-6, with TRBD2 matching 9 bases. CDR1 and CDR2 from the germline V gene are SGHAT and FQNNGV. This CDR3 spans 18 amino acids. V was clipped by 1 base and J by 0 bases; unmatched bases: 4. This CDR3 is CASSLVLAGTSGANVLTF. In DNA, the CDR3 is TGTGCCAGCAGCTTAGTGCTAGCGGGGACCTCTGGGGCCAACGTCCTGACTTTC.

In the case of this clonotype: An end of the junction does not agree with germline; a read error may underlie this. V and J are TRBV5-1 and TRBJ1-1; D is ambiguous. Germline V lookup: CDR1 SGHRS, CDR2 YFSETQ. CDR3 length equals 15 residues. CDR3 amino acids: CASGLLATLNTEAFF. CDR3 in DNA: TGCGCCAGCGGCTTGCTTGCCACTTTGAACACTGAAGCTTTCTTT.